The sequence of this T cell receptor beta chain was determined in a study of shared clonotypes between healthy human individuals. As for the study in general: Every donor yielded three CD4 naive, three CD4 memory, two CD8 naive and one CD8 memory plate.

Generated by immunoSEQ multiplex PCR, the TCRdb table keeps only in-frame clones and is missing some. The data contain about 1.5 million clones, under 99% of them singletons. Whole-study results and caveats: Compared with memory subsets, naive subsets generally had larger estimated richness.

On this clone itself: What it recognizes is unknown.

Germline assignment: CDR1 LNHDA and CDR2 SQIVND (reference sequence). CDR3 size: 16 residues. The ends were cut back, 0 bases at V and 1 base at J, with 12 bases in the middle. Sequencing was performed on naive CD4+ T cells sorted from blood. Subset denoted: CD45RA+ positively selected. The receptor's source is a man in his thirties or forties in good health. The V gene is TRBV19, the J gene TRBJ1-2; D gene uncertain. CDR3 coding DNA: TGTGCCAGTAGTATAGATTCCGGGTTGAATAACTATGGCTACACCTTC. It translates to CASSIDSGLNNYGYTF.